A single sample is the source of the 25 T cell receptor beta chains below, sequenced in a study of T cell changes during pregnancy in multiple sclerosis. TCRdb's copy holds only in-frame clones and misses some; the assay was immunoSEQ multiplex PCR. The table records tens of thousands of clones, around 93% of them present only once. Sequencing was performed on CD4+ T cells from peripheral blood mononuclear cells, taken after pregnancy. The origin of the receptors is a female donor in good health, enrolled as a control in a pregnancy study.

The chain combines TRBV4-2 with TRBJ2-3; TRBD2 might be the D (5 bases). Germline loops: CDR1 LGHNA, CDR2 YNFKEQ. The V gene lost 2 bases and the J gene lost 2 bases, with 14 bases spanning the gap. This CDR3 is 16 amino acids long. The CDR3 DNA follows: TGTGCCAGCAGCCAATCACTAGTTGCGTACACAGATACGCAGTATTTT. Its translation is CASSQSLVAYTDTQYF.

The CDR3 region has the DNA TGTGCCAGCAGCTCACTTTCGGACGAGCAGTACTTC. Its translation: CASSSLSDEQYF. This chain uses TRBV7-9 with TRBJ2-7; D gene unclear. The CDR3 is 12 residues long. The germline CDR1 and CDR2 sequences are SEHNR and FQNEAQ (reference sequence). Trimming stripped 4 bases from V and 5 bases from J, with 9 bases between.

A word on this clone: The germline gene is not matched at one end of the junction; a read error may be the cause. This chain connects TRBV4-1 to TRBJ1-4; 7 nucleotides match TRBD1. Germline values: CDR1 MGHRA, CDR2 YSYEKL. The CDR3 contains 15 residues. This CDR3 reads CASSQDSRGRQGEIF. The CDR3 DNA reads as TGCGCCAGCAGCCAAGATTCTAGGGGGCGACAGGGTGAAATTTTT.

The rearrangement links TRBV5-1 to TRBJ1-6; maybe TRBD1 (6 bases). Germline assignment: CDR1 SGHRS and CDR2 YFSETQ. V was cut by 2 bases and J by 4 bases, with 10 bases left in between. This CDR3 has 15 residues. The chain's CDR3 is CASSFSGEYNSPLHF. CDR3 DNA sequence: TGCGCCAGCAGCTTCTCAGGGGAATATAATTCACCCCTCCACTTT. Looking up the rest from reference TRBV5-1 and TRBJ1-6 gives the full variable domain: KAGVTQTPRYLIKTRGQQVTLSCSPISGHRSVSWYQQTPGQGLQFLFEYFSETQRNKGNFPGRFSGRQFSNSRSEMNVSTLELGDSALYLCASSFSGEYNSPLHFGNGTRLTVT.

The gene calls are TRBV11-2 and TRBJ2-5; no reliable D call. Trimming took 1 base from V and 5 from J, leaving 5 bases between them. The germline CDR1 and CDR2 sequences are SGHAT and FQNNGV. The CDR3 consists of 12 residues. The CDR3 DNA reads TGTGCCAGCAGCTTAGTCCCTGAGACCCAGTACTTC. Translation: CASSLVPETQYF.

CDR3: CASTHEETQYF. CDR3 coding DNA: TGTGCCAGCACCCATGAAGAGACCCAGTACTTC. The chain uses TRBV7-2 and TRBJ2-5; D unresolved. V was cut by 7 bases and J by 3 bases, with 6 bases left in between. Per the germline V gene, CDR1 is SGHTA and CDR2 is FQGNSA. The CDR3 is 11 residues long.

CDR3 in amino acids: CASSQEAGSYGYTF. CDR3 nucleotide sequence: TGTGCCAGCAGCCAAGAGGCAGGATCCTATGGCTACACCTTC. The rearrangement uses TRBV4-2 and TRBJ1-2; D is unclear. Trimming stripped 0 bases from V and 4 bases from J, with 9 bases between. The germline gives CDR1 LGHNA, CDR2 YNFKEQ. The CDR3 consists of 14 residues.

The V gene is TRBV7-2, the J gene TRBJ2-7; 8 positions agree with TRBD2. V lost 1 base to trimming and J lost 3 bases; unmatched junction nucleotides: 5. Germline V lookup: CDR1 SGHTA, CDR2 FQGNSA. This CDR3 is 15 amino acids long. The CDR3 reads CASSLDLAGYYEQYF. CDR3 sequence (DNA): TGTGCCAGCAGCTTAGATCTAGCGGGCTACTACGAGCAGTACTTC.

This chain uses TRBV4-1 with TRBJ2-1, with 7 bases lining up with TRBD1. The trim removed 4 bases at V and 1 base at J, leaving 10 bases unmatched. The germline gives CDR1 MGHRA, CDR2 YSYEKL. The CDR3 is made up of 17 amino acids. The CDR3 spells CASSRGTGTVSYNEQFF. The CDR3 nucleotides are TGCGCCAGCAGCCGAGGAACCGGGACAGTATCCTACAATGAGCAGTTCTTC.

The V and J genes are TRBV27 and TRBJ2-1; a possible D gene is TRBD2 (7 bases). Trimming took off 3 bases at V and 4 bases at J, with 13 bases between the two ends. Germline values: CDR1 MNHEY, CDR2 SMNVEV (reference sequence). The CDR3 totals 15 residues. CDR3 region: CASSFGGGLYNEQFF. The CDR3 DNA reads TGTGCCAGCAGTTTCGGAGGGGGACTATACAATGAGCAGTTCTTC.

CDR3 sequence: CASSERGGTGTDTQYF. Written as DNA, the CDR3 is TGTGCCAGCAGCGAAAGGGGGGGCACTGGCACAGATACGCAGTATTTT. This chain joins TRBV9 and TRBJ2-3, with a weak D call TRBD2 (7 bases). The V gene lost 3 bases and the J gene lost 1 base, with 15 bases spanning the gap. CDR1 SGDLS and CDR2 YYNGEE come from the germline V gene. The CDR3 spans 16 residues.

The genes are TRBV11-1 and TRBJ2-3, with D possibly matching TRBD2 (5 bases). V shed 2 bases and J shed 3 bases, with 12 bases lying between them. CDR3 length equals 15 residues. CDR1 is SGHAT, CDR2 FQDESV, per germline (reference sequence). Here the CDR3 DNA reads TGTGCCAGCAGCTTAAGGGCGACGGGAACAGATACGCAGTATTTT. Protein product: CASSLRATGTDTQYF. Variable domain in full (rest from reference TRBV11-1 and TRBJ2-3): EAEVAQSPRYKITEKSQAVAFWCDPISGHATLYWYRQILGQGPELLVQFQDESVVDDSQLPKDRFSAERLKGVDSTLKIQPAELGDSAMYLCASSLRATGTDTQYFGPGTRLTVL.

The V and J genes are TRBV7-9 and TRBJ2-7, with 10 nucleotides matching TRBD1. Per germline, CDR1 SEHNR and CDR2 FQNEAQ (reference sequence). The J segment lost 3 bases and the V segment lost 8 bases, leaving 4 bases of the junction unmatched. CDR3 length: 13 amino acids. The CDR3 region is CASLGDRGYEQYF. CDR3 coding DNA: TGTGCCAGCTTGGGGGACAGGGGCTACGAGCAGTACTTC.

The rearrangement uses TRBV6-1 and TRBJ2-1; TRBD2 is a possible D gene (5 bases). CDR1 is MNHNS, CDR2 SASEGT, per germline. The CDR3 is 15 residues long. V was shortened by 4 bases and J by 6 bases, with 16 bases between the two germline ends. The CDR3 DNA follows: TGTGCCAGCAGTGGGGCAACTAGATTGTCCAATGAGCAGTTCTTC. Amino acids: CASSGATRLSNEQFF.

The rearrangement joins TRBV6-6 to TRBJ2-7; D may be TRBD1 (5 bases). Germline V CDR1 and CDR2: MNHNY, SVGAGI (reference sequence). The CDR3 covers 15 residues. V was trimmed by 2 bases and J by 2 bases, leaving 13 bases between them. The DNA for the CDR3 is TGTGCCAGCAGTTACCATTCTAGGGGCACCTACGAGCAGTACTTC. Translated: CASSYHSRGTYEQYF.

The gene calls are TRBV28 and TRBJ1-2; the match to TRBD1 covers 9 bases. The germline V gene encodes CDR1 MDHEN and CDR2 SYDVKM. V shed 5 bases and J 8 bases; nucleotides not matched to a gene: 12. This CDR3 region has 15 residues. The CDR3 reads CASSQRTGAPKGYTF. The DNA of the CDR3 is TGTGCCAGCAGTCAACGGACAGGGGCCCCGAAGGGCTACACCTTC.

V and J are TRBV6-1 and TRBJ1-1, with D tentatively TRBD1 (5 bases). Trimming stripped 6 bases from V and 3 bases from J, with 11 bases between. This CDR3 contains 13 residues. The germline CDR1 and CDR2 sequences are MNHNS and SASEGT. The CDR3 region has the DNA TGTGCCAGCAGGAAGGACATTTACACTGAAGCTTTCTTT. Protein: CASRKDIYTEAFF.

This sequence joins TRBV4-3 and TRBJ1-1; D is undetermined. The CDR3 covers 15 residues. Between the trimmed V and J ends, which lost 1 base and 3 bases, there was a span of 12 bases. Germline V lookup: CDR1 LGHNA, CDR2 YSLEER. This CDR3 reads CASSQVRQAYTEAFF. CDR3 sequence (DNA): TGCGCCAGCAGCCAAGTCCGGCAGGCGTACACTGAAGCTTTCTTT.

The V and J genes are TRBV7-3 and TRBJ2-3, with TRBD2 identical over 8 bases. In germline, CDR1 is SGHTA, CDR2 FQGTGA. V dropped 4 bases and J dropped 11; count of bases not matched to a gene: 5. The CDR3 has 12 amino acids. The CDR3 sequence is CASSYRGGLQYF. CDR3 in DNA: TGTGCCAGCAGCTACCGGGGGGGCCTGCAGTATTTT.

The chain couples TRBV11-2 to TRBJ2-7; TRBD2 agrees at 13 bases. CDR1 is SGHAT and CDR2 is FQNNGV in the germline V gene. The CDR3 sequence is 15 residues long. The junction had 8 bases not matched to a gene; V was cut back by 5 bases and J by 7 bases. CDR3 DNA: TGTGCCAGCAGCCCCACGGGACTAGCGGGGAGGGAGCAGTACTTC. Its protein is CASSPTGLAGREQYF.

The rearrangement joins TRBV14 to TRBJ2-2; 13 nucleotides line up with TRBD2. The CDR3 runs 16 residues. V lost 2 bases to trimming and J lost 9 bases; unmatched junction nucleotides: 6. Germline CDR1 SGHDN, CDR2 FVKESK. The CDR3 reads CASSQRLAGGIRELFF. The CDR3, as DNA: TGTGCCAGCAGCCAAAGACTAGCGGGGGGTATCAGGGAGCTGTTTTTT.

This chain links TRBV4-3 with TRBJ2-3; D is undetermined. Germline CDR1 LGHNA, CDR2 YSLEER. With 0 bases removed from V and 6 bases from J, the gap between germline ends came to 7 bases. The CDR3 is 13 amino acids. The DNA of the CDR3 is TGCGCCAGCAGCCAAGATCTACCGGATACGCAGTATTTT. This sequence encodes CASSQDLPDTQYF.

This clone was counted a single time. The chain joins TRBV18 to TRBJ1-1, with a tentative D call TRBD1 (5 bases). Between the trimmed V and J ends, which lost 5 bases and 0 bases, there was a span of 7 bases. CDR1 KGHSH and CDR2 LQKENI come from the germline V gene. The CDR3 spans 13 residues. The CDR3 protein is CASSGGVNTEAFF. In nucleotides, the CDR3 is TGTGCCAGCTCAGGGGGGGTGAACACTGAAGCTTTCTTT.

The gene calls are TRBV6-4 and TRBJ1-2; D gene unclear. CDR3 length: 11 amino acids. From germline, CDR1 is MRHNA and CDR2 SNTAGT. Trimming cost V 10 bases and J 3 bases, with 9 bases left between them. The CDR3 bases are TGTGCCACCAGACATTACTATGGCTACACCTTC. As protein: CATRHYYGYTF.

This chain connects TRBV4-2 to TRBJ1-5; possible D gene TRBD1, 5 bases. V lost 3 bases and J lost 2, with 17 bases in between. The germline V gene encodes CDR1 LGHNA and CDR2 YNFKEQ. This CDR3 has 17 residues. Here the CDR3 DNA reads TGTGCCAGCAGCCAGACCCGGGGCCGGGGGGGCAATCAGCCCCAGCATTTT. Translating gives CASSQTRGRGGNQPQHF.